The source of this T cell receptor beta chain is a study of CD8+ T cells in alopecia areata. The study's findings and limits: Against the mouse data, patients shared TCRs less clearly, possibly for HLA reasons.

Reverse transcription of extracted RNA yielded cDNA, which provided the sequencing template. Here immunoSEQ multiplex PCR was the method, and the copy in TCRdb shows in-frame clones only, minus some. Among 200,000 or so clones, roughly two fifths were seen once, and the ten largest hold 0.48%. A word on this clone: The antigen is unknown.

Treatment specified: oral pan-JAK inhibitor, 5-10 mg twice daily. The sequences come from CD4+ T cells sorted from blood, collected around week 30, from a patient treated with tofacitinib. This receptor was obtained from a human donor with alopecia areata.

The CDR3 region has the DNA TGTGCCAGTAGTTTAGCCTGGGGCCCTGAAGCTTTCTTT. This encodes CASSLAWGPEAFF. V is TRBV19 and J is TRBJ1-1; D may be TRBD1 (5 bases). The CDR3 sequence is 13 residues long. Trimming took off 5 bases at V and 6 bases at J, with 13 bases between the two ends. Germline lookup yields CDR1 LNHDA and CDR2 SQIVND (reference sequence).